The 21 T cell receptor beta chains in this list originate from one sample, sequenced in a study of shared clonotypes between healthy human individuals. TCRdb's copy holds only in-frame clones and misses some; the assay was immunoSEQ multiplex PCR. The data hold some 2,400,000 clones, with 95% observed a single time. The specimen sequenced was naive CD4+ T cells sorted from blood. Noted subset: CD45RA+ positively selected. Every receptor here comes from a man between 18 and 35 years old in good health.

This chain links TRBV7-9 with TRBJ1-2; the D gene is possibly TRBD1 (5 bases). Germline assignment: CDR1 SEHNR and CDR2 FQNEAQ (reference sequence). V was clipped by 1 base and J by 5 bases, with 14 bases between them. This CDR3 comprises 15 residues. In nucleotides, the CDR3 is TGTGCCAGCAGCTTAGTCGGCCAGGGAGGATATGGCTACACCTTC. Residues: CASSLVGQGGYGYTF.

In its sample, this clone was seen once. V is TRBV6-5 and J is TRBJ2-5; 7 bases agree with TRBD2. This CDR3 is built from 13 residues. The V gene end was trimmed by 2 bases and the J gene end by 5 bases; junction bases not matched to a gene: 2. From germline, CDR1 is MNHEY and CDR2 SVGAGI. The DNA for the CDR3 is TGTGCCAGCAGTTACCAACTAGCGGAGACCCAGTACTTC. Its protein is CASSYQLAETQYF.

The rearrangement links TRBV13 to TRBJ2-7; TRBD1 matches 7 bases. V lost 0 bases, J lost 3 bases, and 5 bases stayed unmatched. CDR3 size: 15 residues. Germline values: CDR1 PRHDT, CDR2 FYEKMQ (reference sequence). CDR3 protein: CASSLGAGGVYEQYF. Here the CDR3 DNA reads TGTGCCAGCAGCTTAGGCGCAGGGGGAGTCTACGAGCAGTACTTC.

The rearrangement uses TRBV4-1 and TRBJ2-7, with TRBD1 identical over 9 bases. The CDR3 contains 16 residues. Germline assignment: CDR1 MGHRA and CDR2 YSYEKL. Trimming removed 2 bases from V and 7 bases from J; junction bases left unmatched: 12. This CDR3 reads CASSQPRDRAPREQYF. Here the CDR3 DNA reads TGCGCCAGCAGCCAACCCCGGGACAGGGCTCCGAGGGAGCAGTACTTC.

The chain links TRBV19 to TRBJ1-2; 7 bases are a match to TRBD1. In germline, CDR1 is LNHDA, CDR2 SQIVND (reference sequence). The V segment lost 7 bases and the J segment 4 bases; nucleotides outside the gene matches: 9. This CDR3 is 14 amino acids long. The CDR3 DNA reads TGTGCCAGTACCCCAACCGGGACAGTCTATGGCTACACCTTC. Its translation: CASTPTGTVYGYTF.

The chain joins TRBV29-1 to TRBJ1-1; unclear D gene. Germline V gene sequence: CDR1 SQVTM, CDR2 ANQGSEA. The CDR3 spans 13 residues. Trimming took off 1 base at V and 7 bases at J, with 13 bases between the two ends. CDR3 in DNA: TGCAGCGTTGAAGGTAATCTATACAGTGAAGCTTTCTTT. It codes for CSVEGNLYSEAFF.

J is TRBJ1-2 and V is TRBV15; 10 bases agree with TRBD1. V dropped 0 bases and J dropped 8; count of bases not matched to a gene: 6. The CDR3 consists of 15 residues. Germline V gene lookup returns CDR1 LNHNV and CDR2 YYDKDF (reference sequence). In DNA form, the CDR3 reads TGTGCCACCAGCAGAGAGGGACAGGGGACGAGGGGCTACACCTTC. It translates to CATSREGQGTRGYTF.

The chain is built from TRBV7-2 and TRBJ2-3, with D perhaps TRBD1 (5 bases). V lost 5 bases to trimming and J lost 1 base, with 7 bases between them. CDR3 size: 13 residues. Germline lookup yields CDR1 SGHTA and CDR2 FQGNSA. CDR3 nucleotides: TGTGCCAGCAGCGGGGCGGGCACAGATACGCAGTATTTT. Translated, it gives CASSGAGTDTQYF.

Worth noting for this clone: This CDR3 is also generated by other DNA sequences in the sample. This sequence joins TRBV6-1 and TRBJ2-5; D gene unclear. From germline, CDR1 is MNHNS and CDR2 SASEGT. V lost 2 bases to trimming and J lost 4 bases, with 5 bases between them. The CDR3 covers 12 residues. The CDR3 here is CASSELRETQYF. CDR3 in DNA: TGTGCCAGCAGTGAACTCCGAGAGACCCAGTACTTC.

The genes are TRBV2 and TRBJ2-7; D gene ambiguous. The germline V and J ends were trimmed by 5 bases and 9 bases, with 29 bases remaining between them. The CDR3 has 17 residues. Germline assignment: CDR1 SNHLY and CDR2 FYNNEI. The CDR3 DNA is TGTGCCAGCAGTCTACGGTCCCTCTGGGGTCTTGAGCCGACGCAGTACTTC. Its translation: CASSLRSLWGLEPTQYF. Based on the CDR3 plus reference TRBV2 and TRBJ2-7, the full variable domain is EPEVTQTPSHQVTQMGQEVILRCVPISNHLYFYWYRQILGQKVEFLVSFYNNEISEKSEIFDDQFSVERPDGSNFTLKIRSTKLEDSAMYFCASSLRSLWGLEPTQYFGPGTRLTVT.

The chain has TRBV2 and TRBJ1-2; D gene unclear. This CDR3 contains 13 residues. Germline V CDR1 and CDR2: SNHLY, FYNNEI. The germline V and J ends were trimmed by 4 bases and 8 bases, with 14 bases remaining between them. Here the CDR3 reads CASSGTPRYGYTF. The CDR3 coding sequence is TGTGCCAGCAGTGGGACGCCGAGGTACGGCTACACCTTC.

The chain combines TRBV6-1 with TRBJ1-2; D uncertain. The germline V gene has CDR1 MNHNS and CDR2 SASEGT. The CDR3 contains 13 residues. V was shortened by 3 bases and J by 6 bases, with 11 bases between the two germline ends. CDR3 nucleotide sequence: TGTGCCAGCAGTGAGGAGGCCAAAAATGGCTACACCTTC. Its protein product is CASSEEAKNGYTF.

The rearrangement links TRBV5-4 to TRBJ1-2, with 11 bases identical to TRBD1. Germline loops: CDR1 SGHNT, CDR2 YYREEE (reference sequence). CDR3 length equals 14 residues. V was clipped by 5 bases and J by 5 bases; unmatched bases: 5. CDR3 loop: CASRDRGRGYGYTF. CDR3 in DNA: TGTGCCAGCAGGGACAGGGGGCGCGGTTATGGCTACACCTTC.

The rearrangement joins TRBV30 to TRBJ2-7, with D possibly being TRBD2 (6 bases). In germline, CDR1 is GTSNPN, CDR2 SVGIG (reference sequence). Between the trimmed V and J ends, which lost 2 bases and 3 bases, there was a span of 20 bases. The CDR3 runs to 16 residues. This CDR3 is CAWSPRGAGYFYEQYF. CDR3 DNA sequence: TGTGCCTGGAGTCCCCGTGGGGCGGGGTATTTCTACGAGCAGTACTTC.

This chain connects TRBV6-5 to TRBJ2-7; a weak D match, TRBD2 (5 bases). The ends were cut back, 2 bases at V and 5 bases at J, with 16 bases in the middle. CDR3 size: 15 residues. Germline CDR1 reads MNHEY; CDR2 reads SVGAGI. The CDR3 region has the DNA TGTGCCAGCAGTTACGTAGGTCTAGCTGCCCACGAGCAGTACTTC. Protein sequence: CASSYVGLAAHEQYF.

The V and J genes are TRBV4-3 and TRBJ1-3; D call uncertain. CDR1 and CDR2 (germline): LGHNA, YSLEER. V was shortened by 0 bases and J by 0 bases, with 6 bases between the two germline ends. CDR3 length equals 15 residues. Written as DNA, the CDR3 is TGCGCCAGCAGCCAAGACACCCTCTCTGGAAACACCATATATTTT. This sequence encodes CASSQDTLSGNTIYF.

The J gene is TRBJ2-7, the V gene TRBV6-6; D is ambiguous. This CDR3 is 15 amino acids long. Trimming took off 2 bases at V and 0 bases at J, with 11 bases between the two ends. The germline V gene has CDR1 MNHNY and CDR2 SVGAGI (reference sequence). The DNA for the CDR3 is TGTGCCAGCAGTTACGGACCCGCGAGCTCCTACGAGCAGTACTTC. Translating it yields CASSYGPASSYEQYF.

The rearrangement joins TRBV28 to TRBJ2-5, with 9 bases that match TRBD1. J gave up 2 bases and V 2 bases, and 6 bases lay outside the gene matches. This CDR3 spans 16 amino acids. Germline V gives CDR1 MDHEN, CDR2 SYDVKM. For the CDR3, the DNA is TGTGCCAGCAGTTTAGCAGGGACAGGGAATCAAGAGACCCAGTACTTC. Translated, it gives CASSLAGTGNQETQYF. The whole variable domain, remainder taken from reference TRBV28 and TRBJ2-5, is DVKVTQSSRYLVKRTGEKVFLECVQDMDHENMFWYRQDPGLGLRLIYFSYDVKMKEKGDIPEGYSVSREKKERFSLILESASTNQTSMYLCASSLAGTGNQETQYFGPGTRLLVL.

J is TRBJ1-6 and V is TRBV5-4, with 7 bases aligning to TRBD1. The CDR3 runs to 15 residues. V was clipped by 3 bases and J by 8 bases; unmatched bases: 8. Germline assignment: CDR1 SGHNT and CDR2 YYREEE (reference sequence). CDR3 nucleotides: TGTGCCAGCAGCTGGGGAGGGACAGCCGATTCACCCCTCCACTTT. Its protein product is CASSWGGTADSPLHF.

CDR3 protein: CASSPPSSGRENEQFF. The DNA of the CDR3 is TGTGCCAGCTCACCACCGTCCAGCGGGAGGGAAAATGAGCAGTTCTTC. The rearrangement joins TRBV18 to TRBJ2-1; 10 bases line up with TRBD2. The trim removed 0 bases at V and 7 bases at J, leaving 6 bases unmatched. Germline lookup yields CDR1 KGHSH and CDR2 LQKENI. There are 16 residues in the CDR3.

The genes are TRBV5-5 and TRBJ1-1, with D tentatively TRBD1 (5 bases). Trimming cost V 0 bases and J 9 bases, with 15 bases left between them. Germline V gene data show CDR1 as SGHKS and CDR2 as YYEKEE (reference sequence). The CDR3 is made up of 14 amino acids. CDR3 amino acids: CASSLASGRLQAFF. CDR3 bases: TGTGCCAGCAGCTTGGCCTCGGGACGCTTACAAGCTTTCTTT.